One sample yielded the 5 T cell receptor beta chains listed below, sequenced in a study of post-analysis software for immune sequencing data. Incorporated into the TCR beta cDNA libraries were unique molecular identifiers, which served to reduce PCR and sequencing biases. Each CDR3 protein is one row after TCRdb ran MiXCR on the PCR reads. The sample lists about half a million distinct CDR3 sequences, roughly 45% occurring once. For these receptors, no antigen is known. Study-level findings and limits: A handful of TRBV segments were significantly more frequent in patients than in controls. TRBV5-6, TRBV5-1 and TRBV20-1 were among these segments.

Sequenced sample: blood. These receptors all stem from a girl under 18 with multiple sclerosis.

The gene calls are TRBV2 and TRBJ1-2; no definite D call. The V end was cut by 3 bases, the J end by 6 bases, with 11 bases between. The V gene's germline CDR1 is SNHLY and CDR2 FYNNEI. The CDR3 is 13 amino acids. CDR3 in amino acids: CASSDELTNGYTF. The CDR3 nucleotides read TGTGCCAGCAGTGATGAGCTAACGAATGGCTACACCTTC.

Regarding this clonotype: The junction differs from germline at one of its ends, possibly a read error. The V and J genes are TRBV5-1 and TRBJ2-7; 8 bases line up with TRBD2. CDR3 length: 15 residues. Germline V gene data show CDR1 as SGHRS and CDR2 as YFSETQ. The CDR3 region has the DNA TGCGCCGGCAGCTTGGCCGCAGCGGGAGAAGGCGAGCAGTACTTC. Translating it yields CAGSLAAAGEGEQYF. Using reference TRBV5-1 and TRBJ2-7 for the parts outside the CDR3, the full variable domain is KAGVTQTPRYLIKTRGQQVTLSCSPISGHRSVSWYQQTPGQGLQFLFEYFSETQRNKGNFPGRFSGRQFSNSRSEMNVSTLELGDSALYLCAGSLAAAGEGEQYFGPGTRLTVT.

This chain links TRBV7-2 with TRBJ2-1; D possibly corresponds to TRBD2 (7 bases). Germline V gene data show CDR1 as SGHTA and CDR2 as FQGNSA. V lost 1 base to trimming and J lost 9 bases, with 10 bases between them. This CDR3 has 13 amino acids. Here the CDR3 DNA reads TGTGCCAGCAGCTTAGGCGGGGGCAGTGAGCAGTTCTTC. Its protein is CASSLGGGSEQFF.

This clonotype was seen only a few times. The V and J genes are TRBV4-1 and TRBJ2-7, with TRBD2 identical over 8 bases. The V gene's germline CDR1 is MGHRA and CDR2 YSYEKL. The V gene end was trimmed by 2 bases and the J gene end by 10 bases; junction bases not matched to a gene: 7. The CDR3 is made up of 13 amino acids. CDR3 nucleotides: TGCGCCAGCAGCCAAACTGGCGGGAGGTCCCAGTACTTC. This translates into CASSQTGGRSQYF.

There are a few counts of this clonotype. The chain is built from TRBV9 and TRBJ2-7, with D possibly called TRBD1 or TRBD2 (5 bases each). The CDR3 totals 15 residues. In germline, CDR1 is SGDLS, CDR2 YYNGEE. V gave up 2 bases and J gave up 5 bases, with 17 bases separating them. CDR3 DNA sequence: TGTGCCAGCAGCGTTGGGACCCAACCCATTGACGAGCAGTACTTC. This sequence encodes CASSVGTQPIDEQYF.